What follows is one TCR beta chain and its context. The germline gives CDR1 SEHNR, CDR2 FQNEAQ (reference sequence). With 6 bases clipped from V and 5 bases from J, the junction kept 11 bases outside the gene matches. The CDR3 sequence is 15 residues long. The data were taken from a study of blood T cell repertoires in COVID-19. Across the study: Italy, Spain and the United States were the sources of the convalescent and acute COVID-19 samples.

Original analysis: Amplification with reference gene primers provided the estimates of nucleated cell counts. Here immunoSEQ multiplex PCR was the method, and the copy in TCRdb shows in-frame clones only, minus some. That table supplies the V and J calls and clone size; D and trimming were determined from the DNA. The sample yields around 25,000 clones, around four fifths seen once. The specimen was peripheral blood. The rearrangement links TRBV7-9 to TRBJ2-3, with 7 bases identical to TRBD1. The sequence came from a man aged 80 or over with active or convalescent COVID-19. In nucleotides, the CDR3 is TGTGCCAGCAGGCGAGAGGGGGCTGTGGGAGATACGCAGTATTTT. Translation: CASRREGAVGDTQYF.